This record concerns one T cell receptor beta chain sequence. This specimen comes from a study of blood T cell repertoires in COVID-19. Study at large: PBMCs, B-cell-depleted T cells, or T cells were the source of the cDNA or gDNA that made up the material.

Recruitment covered 20 to 25 US areas and drew participants whose ages spanned roughly 18 to 90 years. Exposed enrollees had met someone with a PCR-confirmed or clinician-diagnosed COVID-19 case at some point within the 2 weeks before study entry. Authors' processing steps: Estimated nucleated cell counts came from reference gene primer amplification. Profiling relied on immunoSEQ multiplex PCR, and the TCRdb table lists in-frame clones only, not all of them. V and J calls and clone size follow that table, whereas D and trimming were derived from the DNA. The data contain a few hundred thousand clones, about 88% of them seen just once; the ten biggest clones take up about 4.5%. The CDR3 runs to 17 residues. After removal of 0 bases from V and 6 bases from J, the junction contained 10 bases not matched to a gene. The germline CDR1 and CDR2 sequences are SGHRS and YFSETQ.

The clonotype was recovered from a woman aged 25 to 39 who had been exposed to COVID-19. The chain joins TRBV5-1 to TRBJ2-4; 9 bases are a match to TRBD2. The material sequenced was PBMCs or T cells enriched from blood (not recorded which). In DNA, the CDR3 is TGCGCCAGCAGCTTGGCCTGGGCTAGCGGGGCTCTAAACATTCAGTACTTC. Translated, it gives CASSLAWASGALNIQYF.